Reported below is one T cell receptor (beta chain). The antigen it binds to is not known. Base qualities are not recorded, but no much larger clone differs from it by a single base. The CDR3 runs 12 amino acids, cysteine and phenylalanine included. Of all the DNA, just the CDR3 is kept, 36 bases in frame from base 1. Relative to germline, V is 6 bases shorter and J is 4 bases shorter, with 9 bases between their ends. The CDR1 and CDR2 encoded by the germline V gene are SQVTM and ANQGSEA. Sequencer: Illumina NovaSeq 6000. Synthesis of TCR cDNA relied on 5'RACE template switching, a step that introduced a universal primer site along with unique molecular identifiers. cDNA synthesis was primed from both the TCR alpha and TCR beta constant segments. Library amplification used two PCR steps, and the second PCR step added sample barcodes and sequencing adapters. Libraries were sequenced on Illumina HiSeq 2500 (2x100 bp) or NovaSeq (2x150 bp). Under the source paper's analysis protocol: Reads were demultiplexed and collapsed into UMI consensus sequences with MIGEC, and V(D)J alignment was performed with MiXCR. Vaccine-responding clonotypes were identified with edgeR using replicate PBMC samples, with FDR below 0.01 and a log2 fold change above 5 up to day 15 being required. Each bulk clonotype received a CD4 or CD8 identity based on whether the sequenced CD4 or CD8 repertoire contained that clonotype at higher abundance. Using fastp at Q25 and MiXCR, TCRdb reprocessed the public reads and kept productive beta chains. Each CDR3 protein appears once, grouped with its most common genes and DNA. TCRdb's processing, not the authors' own work, is the source of the V and J calls. This sample comprises nearly 300,000 distinct CDR3 sequences, 7.5% to 9.5% of them detected only once. The top ten constitute 3% to 4% of the sample.

The sample comes from a study of T cells after yellow fever vaccination (dated by TCRdb to the late 2010s). About the investigation overall: The SMART-Seq v4 Ultra Low Input RNA kit was used to prepare libraries from fractions with low cell numbers. To follow T-cell clones before and after primary and booster YFV17D yellow fever vaccination, bulk TCR alpha and beta repertoires were sequenced over time. Two healthy male donors, one aged 18 to 30 and one aged 30 to 40 years, made up the cohort. Bulk PBMC replicates and cell subsets were isolated from blood drawn at multiple timepoints before and after both primary and secondary immunization. The research as a whole found: Compared with the primary T-cell response, the secondary T-cell response was faster but weaker, reaching its peak on day 5 rather than on day 15. Computational filtering was needed because FACS-sorted repertoires could contain abundant contaminating clonotypes from the bulk population. Because the study included only a couple of donors, the extent to which the findings can be generalized is limited. A small fraction of clonotypes appeared in both the CD4 and CD8 compartments, likely as a result of convergent recombination. After the booster, most clones that had expanded after primary vaccination were detected again (nearly 97% of CD4 and more than 85% of CD8), suggesting broad maintenance of memory.

What this sample's treatment or condition label stands for: live attenuated yellow fever vaccine strain. A standard Ficoll-Paque protocol was used to isolate PBMCs from peripheral blood. Dynabeads CD4 and CD8 positive selection kits were used to isolate the CD4 and CD8 T-cell fractions. TriZol was used to extract RNA from bulk PBMCs, CD4 and CD8 fractions, and dextramer-positive and dextramer-negative fractions. The chain is encoded by TRBV29-1 joined to TRBJ2-2; no D gene call is confident. The TCR comes from a man aged 18 to 35 who received the YFV17D yellow fever vaccine. Sample: CD4+ T cells sorted from PBMCs, taken 5 days after the yellow fever booster vaccination. At the DNA level, the sequence is TGCAGCGTGGTCTTATCCACCGGGGAGCTGTTTTTT. It encodes CSVVLSTGELFF.